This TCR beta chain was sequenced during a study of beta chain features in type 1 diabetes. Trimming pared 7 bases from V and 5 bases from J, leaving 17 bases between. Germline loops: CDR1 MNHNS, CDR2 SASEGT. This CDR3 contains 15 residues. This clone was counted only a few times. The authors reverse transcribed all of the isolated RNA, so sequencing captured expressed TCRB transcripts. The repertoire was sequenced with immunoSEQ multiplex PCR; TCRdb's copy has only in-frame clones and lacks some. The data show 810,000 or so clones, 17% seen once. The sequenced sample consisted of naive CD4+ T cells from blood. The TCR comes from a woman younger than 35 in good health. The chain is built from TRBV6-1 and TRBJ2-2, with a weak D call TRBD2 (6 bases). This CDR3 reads CASIMAGSWTGELFF. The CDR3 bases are TGTGCCAGCATTATGGCGGGAAGTTGGACCGGGGAGCTGTTTTTT.